One and the same sample provided the 6 T cell receptor beta chains below, sequenced in a study of neurological immune-mediated disorders. MiXCR was run by TCRdb on the 5' RACE reads, yielding one entry per CDR3 protein. The data show some 56,000 distinct CDR3 sequences, less than 4% seen once. The sample was PBMCs. The receptor source for this set is a man between 60 and 75 years old with multiple sclerosis.

This clonotype was counted ten times or more. The chain recombines TRBV11-3 with TRBJ2-6; D might be TRBD1 (7 bases). V dropped 5 bases and J dropped 2 bases, with 19 bases sitting between them. Per the germline V gene, CDR1 is SGHNT and CDR2 is YENEEA. The CDR3 sequence is 18 residues long. CDR3 nucleotide sequence: TGTGCCAGCAGCCCTTTCGGCGGAGGGGGCACTGGGGCCAACGTCCTGACTTTC. Translated: CASSPFGGGGTGANVLTF. The full variable domain, its missing parts supplied by reference TRBV11-3 and TRBJ2-6, is EAGVVQSPRYKIIEKKQPVAFWCNPISGHNTLYWYLQNLGQGPELLIRYENEEAVDDSQLPKDRFSAERLKGVDSTLKIQPAELGDSAVYLCASSPFGGGGTGANVLTFGAGSRLTVL.

This clonotype came up a few times. This sequence may be a read error, since a much larger clone differs from it by one base. The chain joins TRBV5-6 to TRBJ2-3; the D is unclear. The CDR3 runs 12 residues. The germline gives CDR1 SGHDT, CDR2 YYEEEE. CDR3 protein: CDSSLGLDTQYF. CDR3 in DNA: TGTGACAGCAGCTTGGGGTTAGATACGCAGTATTTT.

This clonotype showed up many times. The chain recombines TRBV7-6 with TRBJ1-2, with 11 bases fitting TRBD1. The CDR3 runs 17 residues. V lost 4 bases, J lost 5 bases, and 12 bases stayed unmatched. The germline CDR1 and CDR2 sequences are SGHVS and FNYEAQ. CDR3 sequence (DNA): TGTGCCAGCAGCTCCCCCCAGCCGGGACAGGGGGAGTATGGCTACACCTTC. Translating it yields CASSSPQPGQGEYGYTF.

This clonotype showed up many times. The chain has TRBV5-1 and TRBJ2-7; the match to TRBD2 covers 13 bases. This CDR3 has 15 residues. CDR1 SGHRS and CDR2 YFSETQ come from the germline V gene. J gave up 2 bases and V 3 bases, and 2 bases lay outside the gene matches. CDR3 in amino acids: CASSSGLAGPYEQYF. DNA of the CDR3: TGCGCCAGCAGCTCGGGACTAGCGGGGCCCTACGAGCAGTACTTC.

There are many counts of this clonotype. The V call is TRBV11-3, the J call TRBJ2-3; D unresolved. The CDR3 runs to 13 residues. Germline V lookup: CDR1 SGHNT, CDR2 YENEEA. Trimming stripped 5 bases from V and 2 bases from J, with 8 bases between. CDR3 region: CASSTEYTDTQYF. Here the CDR3 DNA reads TGTGCCAGCAGCACCGAATACACAGATACGCAGTATTTT.

Within the sample, this clonotype is large (0.1 to 1%). This chain links TRBV10-3 with TRBJ2-1; D call uncertain. Germline V gives CDR1 ENHRY, CDR2 SYGVKD. This CDR3 region has 16 residues. The V and J ends lost 0 bases and 0 bases respectively, with 9 bases between them. The CDR3 loop reads CAISESPGSSYNEQFF. The CDR3 DNA sequence: TGTGCCATCAGTGAGTCGCCCGGGTCCTCCTACAATGAGCAGTTCTTC.